This T cell receptor beta chain was sequenced during a study of blood T cell repertoires in COVID-19 (dated by TCRdb to about 2020). About the study as a whole: Collaborator samples came from the United States, Italy and Spain and covered acute and convalescent phases of COVID-19. The dataset comprised deeply sampled blood TCRbeta repertoires from subjects exposed to, actively infected with, or recovered from COVID-19. The prospective study material was composed of cDNA or gDNA derived from T cells, B-cell-depleted T cells, or PBMCs. HLA class I and class II types, where available, came from metadata supplied by the sample provider rather than from assay-based typing. Samples came from the ongoing ImmuneRACE study (first 160 participants) plus 1,254 subjects from 6 global collaborators. Nearly every sample came with metadata listing a de-identified subject ID, COVID-19 status, age in years and sex. The repertoires were made available in a free public database intended to serve as a resource for research on the immune response to SARS-CoV-2. Overall study outcomes, separate from this receptor: The amount of clinical and demographic metadata varied by source and participant and was provided uncurated.

Enrolling through a virtual design, the prospective study's participants ranged in age from about 18 to 89 years and lived across more than 20 United States geographic areas. To assign participants to cohorts, the prospective study relied on clinical history that participants themselves reported in a screening survey and a study questionnaire. Exposed participants had been in contact with someone with a PCR-confirmed or clinician-diagnosed COVID-19 case within 2 weeks of study entry. In the prospective study, mobile phlebotomists collected whole blood, serum and a nasopharyngeal or oropharyngeal swab from each participant. Participants in the prospective study had the option to provide additional blood draws and questionnaires over an approximately 2-month period. Before DNA extraction, blood samples from the prospective study were shipped at room temperature or frozen. TCRbeta CDR3 regions were amplified from genomic DNA by means of the immunoSEQ Assay, a bias-controlled multiplex PCR. The authors' pipeline ran thus. The number of nucleated cells in each sample was estimated from the amplification of reference gene primers within the assay. To quantify the absolute abundance of each unique TCRbeta CDR3 rearrangement, sequence reads were collapsed and filtered. For each sample, productive Simpson clonality was calculated as the square root of Simpson's diversity index over productive rearrangements. TCRdb's version of the immuneACCESS table is confined to in-frame rearrangements and falls short of the full clone set. An unresolved V gene accounts for under half of the shortfall where checked; the remainder is of unknown origin. Clone size and the V and J calls come from that table; the DNA yielded D and trimming. A total of about 180,000 clones appear in this sample, 70% to 80% of them only once. The top ten constitute 13% to 15% of the sample.

Concerning this clone itself: The clone's antigen remains unknown. Qualities for individual bases were not recorded, and no much larger clone is one base off.

The germline V gene supplies CDR1 SGHTA and CDR2 FQGNSA. From its cysteine to its phenylalanine, the CDR3 spans 15 amino acids. The retained sequence is limited to the CDR3, 45 bases, with the frame set at the first base. The germline V end is reduced by 4 bases and the J end by 6 bases; junction bases left unmatched: 6. This receptor chain uses TRBV7-2 and TRBJ2-7; the central 13 bases match TRBD2. The origin of this receptor is a man in his sixties who had been exposed to COVID-19. The specimen sequenced was PBMCs or T cells enriched from blood (not recorded which). The CDR3 sequence is CASSSQTSGGSEQYF. The nucleotide sequence is given as TGTGCCAGCAGCTCCCAGACTAGCGGGGGGAGCGAGCAGTACTTC.